Listed here is a single TCR beta chain. This clonotype turned up a few times. Its antigen target is currently unknown. Per-base qualities were not stored, and no clone one base away is much larger. The cysteine opens and the phenylalanine closes a CDR3 of 15 amino acids. Only CDR3 DNA remains: 45 bases, in frame from the first base. Deletion took 0 bases off V and 1 base off J, with a span of 10 bases between the germline ends. Based on the germline V gene, the CDR1 and CDR2 sequences are SGHRS and YFSETQ. Libraries came from multiplex PCR. The listed sequencing device is Illumina HiSeq 4000. CDR3 regions were amplified by Arm-PCR with iRepertoire HTBI primers to construct TCR beta libraries. Before sequencing, the PCR products underwent gel purification. Under the source paper's analysis protocol: Gene usage analysis of CDR3 amino acid clonotypes relied on the approximately 62 TRBV and about 13 TRBJ segments identified across samples. COPE and FqMerger were used to merge the filtered high-quality paired reads into contigs. BLAST was used to align contigs to the IMGT TRBV, TRBD and TRBJ reference genes, and CDR3 was defined following IMGT. Highly expanded clones were defined as clonotypes with a frequency above 0.1%. Repertoire diversity was measured by Shannon entropy, and V-J evenness by the Gini coefficient. Clonotypes shared by more than one individual were considered public. TCRdb cleaned the public reads at Q25 with fastp, built clones with MiXCR and kept in-frame beta chains. Each CDR3 protein gets just one entry, which takes the most common genes and DNA from the rows behind it. These V and J calls are TCRdb output, not the study's own analysis. In this sample the table shows a few hundred thousand distinct CDR3 sequences, about 12% of which occur a single time. The top ten hold approximately 20% of the sample.

This specimen belongs to a study of regulatory T cells in long-lasting Graves disease listed by TCRdb under 2021. With respect to the entire study: In the newly diagnosed Graves' disease group, patients had been taking antithyroid drugs for less than 3 months. Patients with persistent Graves' disease were compared with patients with newly diagnosed Graves' disease using TCR sequencing and RNA sequencing of peripheral blood. A total of about 35 samples underwent TCR sequencing, from roughly 13 patients with persistent Graves' disease and approximately 20 patients with newly diagnosed Graves' disease. The study was conducted in China and was registered as a clinical trial.

According to the study, the label for this sample's time point signals: newly diagnosed GD, antithyroid drugs for less than 3 months. For both TCR sequencing and RNA sequencing, RNA was extracted from PBMCs using TRIzol. The diagnosis of Graves' disease followed American Thyroid Association guidelines. Patients were recruited from an endocrinology department in Xi'an, China. From each patient, around 9 milliliters of peripheral blood was collected into an EDTA anticoagulant tube. Ficoll Paque Plus density gradient separation was used to isolate PBMCs, and no additional T cell sorting was done. An Agilent 2100 Bioanalyzer and agarose gel were used to assess RNA quality, and a NanoDrop 2000 was used to measure RNA concentration. Here is what the overall study found, with its caveats: Persistent Graves' disease patients showed lower TCR Shannon entropy and fewer highly expanded clones than newly diagnosed patients, suggesting clonal expansion. The study examined only peripheral blood because the primary lesion, thyroid tissue, could not be accessed. Sequencing and analysis were limited to the TCR beta chain. Preferential use of TRBV28, TRBJ1-2 and TRBJ2-5 was observed in persistent disease, whereas TRBV20-1 and TRBJ2-1 were favored in newly diagnosed disease. A larger number of public clonotypes was shared among persistent patients (fewer than 3,000) than among newly diagnosed patients (around 970). The authors noted that the small sample size was a limitation that may lower accuracy.

In addition, the sample was reused for a study of T cells in Graves' hyperthyroidism and ophthalmopathy. Per that second paper: Stable Graves' hyperthyroidism was defined as the absence of progression to ophthalmopathy over 18 months of follow-up. Hyperthyroidism patients were newly diagnosed, with disease duration under 2 months, and aged 18 to 65 years. Patients with uncontrolled infections, other autoimmune diseases, pregnancy or lactation were excluded. Clinical symptoms, serum thyroxine and TRAb, thyroid ultrasound, and orbital computed tomography formed the basis for the diagnoses. For the first round of RT-PCR on the TCR CDR3, the HTBI primer set was used together with the Qiagen OneStep RT-PCR kit. Blood samples also contained most of the expanded thyroid clonotypes (frequency above 0.001), which suggests that blood repertoires may reflect thyroid immune responses. A 13 V-J signature model separated ophthalmopathy from stable hyperthyroidism, with approximately 87% sensitivity and roughly 81% specificity in cross-validation and 80%/75% in testing. In validation, progression to ophthalmopathy was predicted by the model with 70.59% sensitivity and under 85% specificity, a median of roughly 6 months before onset. To identify TCR V-J signatures that set the groups apart, the researchers used a discovery cohort of roughly 100 patients, made up of roughly 40 with Graves' ophthalmopathy and some 60 with stable Graves' hyperthyroidism. Whether ophthalmopathy could be predicted prospectively was tested in an independent validation cohort made up of 18 hyperthyroidism patients plus 17 patients who later progressed to ophthalmopathy. The 80 to 100 discovery patients were randomly divided into training and test sets at a 7:3 ratio. The study also compared thyroid tissue and blood T-cell repertoires from 5 to 7 Graves' hyperthyroidism patients. Following sampling, methimazole starting at 30 mg daily was given to hyperthyroidism patients, and high-dose intravenous methylprednisolone was given to ophthalmopathy patients. Libraries were constructed in a second round of multiplex PCR, after which size selection and purification were carried out. The libraries were sequenced on an Illumina HiSeq2000 using paired-end 100 bp reads. SOAPnuke was used to process the raw data, throwing out any read that contained adapters or uncalled bases, had a mean Phred below 15, or lacked an exact constant-primer or identifier match. COPE v1.2.5 was used to merge the high-quality paired reads, and each unique nucleotide sequence was defined as a clonotype. Clonotypes were aligned to IMGT TRBV, TRBD and TRBJ reference segments using MiTCR v1.1. The analysis included only V-J combinations with a frequency above 0.0001, which together covered approximately 99% of the repertoires. The TCS score was defined as F50 (clonal expansion) divided by E x V (chaos), with BLOSUM62-based TCRdist calculated between CDR3 peptides within each V-J. Welch's t-statistics and random forest reduced around 510 V-J features to 10 to 15, which were used in a naive Bayes classifier (R e1071). Sample size was not statistically predetermined, and blinding of investigators to group allocation was not performed. TCR Vbeta CDR3 sequencing of 135 peripheral blood samples (under 45 ophthalmopathy, roughly 72 hyperthyroidism and roughly 17 progressor patients) is reported in the paper.

The sequencing here drew on peripheral blood mononuclear cells (PBMCs), taken at new diagnosis, from a patient treated with antithyroid drugs. The chain is made from TRBV5-1 and TRBJ2-5; the D gene is perhaps TRBD2, from 6 matching bases. The source of this sequence is a woman between 18 and 29 years old with Graves disease. Donor details come from another sample of the same person, matched by shared clones. The sequenced DNA: TGCGCCAGCAGCTTGGTCCGGGGGACCCAAGAGACCCAGTACTTC. It translates as CASSLVRGTQETQYF.